A selection of T cell receptor beta chains follows, all from one sample in a study of shared clonotypes between healthy human individuals. Clones were read by immunoSEQ multiplex PCR, and TCRdb kept only the in-frame ones, dropping some. The sample shows millions of clones, over 85% of them seen only once. Specimen: naive CD4+ T cells sorted from blood. The receptor source for this set is a young man in good health. Both conserved end residues are trimmed from each CDR3. A D gene is named only where the DNA matches it firmly.

D gene: -; V gene: TRBV6-1; CDR3 protein: ASSWARDTQY
D gene: -; V gene: TRBV30; CDR3 protein: AWSVGGQGDQPQH
D gene: -; V gene: TRBV29-1; CDR3 protein: SVLDSNQPQH
D gene: TRBD2; V gene: TRBV9; CDR3 protein: ASSEGGTSGVLGELF
D gene: -; V gene: TRBV18; CDR3 protein: ASSPPDNKGGNTIY
D gene: -; V gene: TRBV4-3; CDR3 protein: ASSQDRGREQY
D gene: -; V gene: TRBV19; CDR3 protein: ASSADGSYEQY
D gene: -; V gene: TRBV19; CDR3 protein: ASSSDAGGGNSPLH
D gene: TRBD2; V gene: TRBV4-3; CDR3 protein: ASSQQGLADSTDTQY
D gene: -; V gene: TRBV5-4; CDR3 protein: ASSLPGAQGTGELF
D gene: -; V gene: TRBV5-1; CDR3 protein: ASSWAGFQETQY
D gene: -; V gene: TRBV18; CDR3 protein: ASSTAGGELF
D gene: -; V gene: TRBV30; CDR3 protein: AWRRNTRGALTSGELF
D gene: TRBD2; V gene: TRBV6-1; CDR3 protein: ASSERGGYEQY
D gene: -; V gene: TRBV9; CDR3 protein: ASSARLGGQETQY
D gene: -; V gene: TRBV10-1; CDR3 protein: ASSESLGQGYNEQF
D gene: -; V gene: TRBV10-3; CDR3 protein: AISAGTPGDTQY
D gene: -; V gene: TRBV7-9; CDR3 protein: ASSLAAPSGEKLF
D gene: TRBD1; V gene: TRBV9; CDR3 protein: ASSVTGGAYEQY
D gene: TRBD1; V gene: TRBV6-1; CDR3 protein: ASILGQGGTGELF
D gene: -; V gene: TRBV9; CDR3 protein: ASSGIDRAFYNEQF
D gene: -; V gene: TRBV2; CDR3 protein: ASSEGDKVQPQH
D gene: -; V gene: TRBV6-5; CDR3 protein: ASSYLGGPAYEQY
D gene: -; V gene: TRBV5-8; CDR3 protein: ASSFAAGRVETQY
D gene: -; V gene: TRBV10-1; CDR3 protein: ASSGGMGPLY
D gene: TRBD1; V gene: TRBV7-9; CDR3 protein: ASSLAFGGTGGQY
D gene: -; V gene: TRBV29-1; CDR3 protein: SAGPGRGEQY
D gene: -; V gene: TRBV9; CDR3 protein: ASSVDHNTEAF
D gene: -; V gene: TRBV21-1; CDR3 protein: ASRCRVKAF
D gene: TRBD2; V gene: TRBV18; CDR3 protein: ASSPPGRADEQF
D gene: TRBD2; V gene: TRBV5-4; CDR3 protein: ASSSQKRGVETQY
D gene: -; V gene: TRBV7-7; CDR3 protein: ASSSQGGRETQY
D gene: -; V gene: TRBV10-3; CDR3 protein: AISESLGSGELF